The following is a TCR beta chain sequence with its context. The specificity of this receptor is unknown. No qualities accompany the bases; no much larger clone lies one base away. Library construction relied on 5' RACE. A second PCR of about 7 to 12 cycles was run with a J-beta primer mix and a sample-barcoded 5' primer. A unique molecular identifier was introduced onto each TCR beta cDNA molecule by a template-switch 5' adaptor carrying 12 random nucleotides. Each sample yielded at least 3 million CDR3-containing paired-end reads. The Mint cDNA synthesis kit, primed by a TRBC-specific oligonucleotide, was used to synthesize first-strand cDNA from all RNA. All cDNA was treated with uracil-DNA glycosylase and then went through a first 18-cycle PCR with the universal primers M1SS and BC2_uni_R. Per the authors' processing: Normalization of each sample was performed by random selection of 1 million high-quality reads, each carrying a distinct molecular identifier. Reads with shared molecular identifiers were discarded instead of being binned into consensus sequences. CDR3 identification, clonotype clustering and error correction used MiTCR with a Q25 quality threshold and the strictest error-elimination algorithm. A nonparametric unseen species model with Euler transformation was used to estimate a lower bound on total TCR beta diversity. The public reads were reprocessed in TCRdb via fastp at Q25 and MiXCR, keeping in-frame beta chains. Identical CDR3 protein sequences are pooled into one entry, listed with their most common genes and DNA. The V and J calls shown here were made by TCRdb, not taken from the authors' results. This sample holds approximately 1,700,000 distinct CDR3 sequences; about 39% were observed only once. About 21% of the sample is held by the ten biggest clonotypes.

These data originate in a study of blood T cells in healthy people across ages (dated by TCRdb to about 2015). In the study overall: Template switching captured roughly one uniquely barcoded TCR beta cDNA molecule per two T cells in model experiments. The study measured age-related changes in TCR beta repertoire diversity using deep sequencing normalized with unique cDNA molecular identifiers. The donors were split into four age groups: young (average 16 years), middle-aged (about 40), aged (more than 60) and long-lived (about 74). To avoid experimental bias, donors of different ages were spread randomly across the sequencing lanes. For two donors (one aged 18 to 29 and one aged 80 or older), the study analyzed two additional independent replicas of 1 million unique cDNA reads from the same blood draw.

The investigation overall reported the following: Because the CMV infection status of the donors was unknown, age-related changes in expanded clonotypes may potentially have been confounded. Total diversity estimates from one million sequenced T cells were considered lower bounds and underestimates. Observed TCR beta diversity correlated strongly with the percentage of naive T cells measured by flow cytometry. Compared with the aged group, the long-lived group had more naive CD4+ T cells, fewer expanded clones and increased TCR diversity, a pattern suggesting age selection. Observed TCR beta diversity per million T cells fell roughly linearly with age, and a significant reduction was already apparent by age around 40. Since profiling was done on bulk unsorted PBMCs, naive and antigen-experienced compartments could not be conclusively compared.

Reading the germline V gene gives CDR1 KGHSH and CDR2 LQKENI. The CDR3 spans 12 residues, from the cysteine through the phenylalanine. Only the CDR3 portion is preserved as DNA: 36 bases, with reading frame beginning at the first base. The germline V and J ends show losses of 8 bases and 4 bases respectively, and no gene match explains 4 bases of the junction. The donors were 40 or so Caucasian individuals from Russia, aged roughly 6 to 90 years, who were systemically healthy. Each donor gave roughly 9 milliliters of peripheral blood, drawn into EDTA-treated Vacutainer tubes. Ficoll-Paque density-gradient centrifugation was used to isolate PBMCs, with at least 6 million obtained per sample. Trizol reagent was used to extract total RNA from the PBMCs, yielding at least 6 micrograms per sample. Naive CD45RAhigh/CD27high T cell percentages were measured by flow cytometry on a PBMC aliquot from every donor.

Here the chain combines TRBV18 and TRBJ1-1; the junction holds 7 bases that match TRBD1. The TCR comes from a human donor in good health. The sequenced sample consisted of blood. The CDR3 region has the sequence CASHPGGTEAFF. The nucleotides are TGTGCCAGCCATCCAGGGGGCACTGAAGCTTTCTTT.